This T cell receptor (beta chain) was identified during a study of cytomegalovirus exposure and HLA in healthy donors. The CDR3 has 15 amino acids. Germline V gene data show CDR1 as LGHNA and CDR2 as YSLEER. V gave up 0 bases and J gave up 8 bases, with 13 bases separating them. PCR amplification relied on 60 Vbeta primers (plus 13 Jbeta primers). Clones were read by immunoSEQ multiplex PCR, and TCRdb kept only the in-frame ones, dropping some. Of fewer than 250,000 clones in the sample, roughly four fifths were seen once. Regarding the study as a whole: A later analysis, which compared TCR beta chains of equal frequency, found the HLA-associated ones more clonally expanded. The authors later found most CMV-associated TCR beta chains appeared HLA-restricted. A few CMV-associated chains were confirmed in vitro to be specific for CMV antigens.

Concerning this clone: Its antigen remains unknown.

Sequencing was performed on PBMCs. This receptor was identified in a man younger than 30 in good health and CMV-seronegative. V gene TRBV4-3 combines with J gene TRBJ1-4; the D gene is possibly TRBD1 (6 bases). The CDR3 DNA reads TGCGCCAGCAGCCAAGAAACAGGGATCGGGGAAAAACTGTTTTTT. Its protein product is CASSQETGIGEKLFF.